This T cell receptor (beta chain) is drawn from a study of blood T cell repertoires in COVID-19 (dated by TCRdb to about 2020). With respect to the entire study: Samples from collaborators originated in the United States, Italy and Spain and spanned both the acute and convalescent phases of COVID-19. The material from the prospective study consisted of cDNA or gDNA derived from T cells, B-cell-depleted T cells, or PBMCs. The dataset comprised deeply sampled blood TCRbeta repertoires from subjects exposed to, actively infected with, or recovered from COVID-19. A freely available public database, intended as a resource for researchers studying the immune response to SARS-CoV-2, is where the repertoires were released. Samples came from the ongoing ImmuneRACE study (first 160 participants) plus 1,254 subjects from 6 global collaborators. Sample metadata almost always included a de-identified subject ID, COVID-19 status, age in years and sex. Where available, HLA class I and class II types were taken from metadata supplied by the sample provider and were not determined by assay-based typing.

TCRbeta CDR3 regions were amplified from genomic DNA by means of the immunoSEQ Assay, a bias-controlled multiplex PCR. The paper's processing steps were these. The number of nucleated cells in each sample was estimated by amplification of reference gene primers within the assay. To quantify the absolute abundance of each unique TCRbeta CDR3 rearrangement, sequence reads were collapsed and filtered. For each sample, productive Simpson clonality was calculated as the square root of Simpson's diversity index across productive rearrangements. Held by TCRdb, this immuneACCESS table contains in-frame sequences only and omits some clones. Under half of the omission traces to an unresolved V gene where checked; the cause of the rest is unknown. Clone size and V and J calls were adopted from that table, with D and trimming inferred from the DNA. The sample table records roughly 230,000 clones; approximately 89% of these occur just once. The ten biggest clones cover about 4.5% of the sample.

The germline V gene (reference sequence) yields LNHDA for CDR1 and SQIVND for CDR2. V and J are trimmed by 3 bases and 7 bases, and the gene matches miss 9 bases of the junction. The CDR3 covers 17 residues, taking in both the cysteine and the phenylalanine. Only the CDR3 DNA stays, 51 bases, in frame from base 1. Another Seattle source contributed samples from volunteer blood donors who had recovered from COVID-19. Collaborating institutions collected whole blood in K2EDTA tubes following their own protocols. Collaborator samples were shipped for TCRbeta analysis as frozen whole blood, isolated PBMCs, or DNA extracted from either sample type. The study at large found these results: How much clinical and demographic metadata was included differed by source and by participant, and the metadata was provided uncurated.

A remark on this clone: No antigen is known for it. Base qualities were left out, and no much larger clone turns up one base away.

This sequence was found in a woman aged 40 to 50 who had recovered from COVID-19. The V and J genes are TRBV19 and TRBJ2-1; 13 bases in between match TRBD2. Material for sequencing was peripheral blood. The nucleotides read TGTGCCAGTAGTATCGAACAAGGACTAGCGGGAGTTAATGAGCAGTTCTTC. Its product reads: CASSIEQGLAGVNEQFF.